Below, 2 T cell receptor beta chains from the same sample are listed, as sequenced in a study of cytomegalovirus exposure and HLA in healthy donors. The PCR employed 60 Vbeta primers together with 13 Jbeta primers. Libraries were prepared by immunoSEQ multiplex PCR; TCRdb keeps only in-frame clonotypes and omits some of them. The sample has under 300,000 clones, 80% to 95% seen once. The sequenced material came from PBMCs. The receptors derive from a girl aged 2 to 9 in good health and CMV-seronegative.

The V call is TRBV13, the J call TRBJ2-1; TRBD1 aligns across 8 bases. The germline CDR1 and CDR2 sequences are PRHDT and FYEKMQ (reference sequence). The CDR3 runs 16 residues. V was pared by 4 bases and J by 3 bases, with 8 bases of the junction left unmatched. The CDR3 bases are TGTGCCAGCAGCTCAACCGGGACAGGCTTCTACAATGAGCAGTTCTTC. Translation gives CASSSTGTGFYNEQFF. The full variable domain, rest sourced from reference TRBV13 and TRBJ2-1, is AAGVIQSPRHLIKEKRETATLKCYPIPRHDTVYWYQQGPGQDPQFLISFYEKMQSDKGSIPDRFSAQQFSDYHSELNMSSLELGDSALYFCASSSTGTGFYNEQFFGPGTRLTVL.

This clone appeared a single time. The chain combines TRBV28 with TRBJ1-3, with TRBD1 identical over 9 bases. The germline CDR1 and CDR2 sequences are MDHEN and SYDVKM. The V gene end was trimmed by 5 bases and the J gene end by 3 bases; junction bases not matched to a gene: 8. The CDR3 is made up of 16 amino acids. Here the CDR3 reads CASSATQGAGGNTIYF. CDR3 sequence (DNA): TGTGCCAGCAGTGCTACACAGGGGGCCGGTGGAAACACCATATATTTT.